This TCR beta chain was obtained from a study of PD-1 blockade in classical Hodgkin lymphoma (dated by TCRdb to about 2020). Background for the entire study: Nivolumab dosing was 3 mg/kg intravenously every 2 weeks, continuing until either disease progression or unacceptable toxicity. The study used TCR beta sequencing and CyTOF to define a peripheral blood immune signature of response to PD-1 blockade in classical Hodgkin lymphoma. General conclusions and limits of the study: Baseline TCR diversity was reported to be lower in newly diagnosed patients than in healthy donors and to be lower still in relapsed/refractory patients. Lower diversity was seen in patients whose nivolumab began less than 1 year after ASCT, and these patients were left out of later analyses so that immune reconstitution would not confound the results. Among trial patients, those achieving complete response had baseline diversity similar to that of newly diagnosed patients, while diversity was significantly lower in partial responders and progressors. CD4+ but not CD8+ TCR diversity rose significantly by C4D1 (p=0.0027 vs p=0.16), most apparent in complete responders (p=0.02). The study was restricted to a single clinical trial cohort, and the causes of repertoire differences, possibly disease activity or prior therapy, were left undefined.

Genomic DNA was isolated using the Qiagen DNeasy kit from unsorted PBMCs as well as from negatively selected CD4+ and CD8+ fractions. Using primers that anneal to V and J segments, immunoSEQ multiplex PCR amplified the TCR beta CDR3 regions. A synthetic immune receptor repertoire was used to minimize amplification bias, and any residual bias was removed computationally once sequencing was done. On the authors' methods: Custom Python scripts were used to quantify repertoire diversity as the Shannon entropy index. Unsorted, CD4+ and CD8+ repertoires were analyzed separately, except for combined analyses in which CD4+ and CD8+ sequences were merged in silico. A clone counted as expanded when the clone's frequency after treatment rose at least 2-fold relative to C1D1, and clones undetected at baseline were given a pseudocount of 0.5. Singleton clones were defined as clones with 0 or 1 copy at C1D1, and non-singleton clones were defined as clones with 2 or more copies. Clones expanded in unsorted samples were annotated as CD4+, CD8+ or unknown by matching protein sequences in sorted samples from the same patient. Wilcoxon tests on paired samples were used to test changes in diversity from C1D1 to C4D1. TCRdb took over this immuneACCESS table, retaining in-frame rearrangements with V and J assigned. Such tables are incomplete; in checked studies, under half of the missing clones stem from an unresolved V gene, and the remainder is unexplained. V and J calls and clone size are those listed in that table; D and trimming were worked out from the DNA. The sample records approximately 80,000 clones, 89% of which are singletons. Less than 25% of the sample lies in the top ten.

This specimen's time point label, interpreted: cycle 1 day 1 (C1D1), immediately before nivolumab initiation. All trial patients had relapsed after autologous stem cell transplantation, with cohorts A, B and C differing in prior brentuximab vedotin exposure. The trial cohort was composed of under 70 patients with relapsed/refractory classical Hodgkin lymphoma, for whom complete response, partial response or progressive disease was recorded as best overall response. Trial patients were treated with single-agent nivolumab in the multi-cohort phase II CheckMate 205 trial. An independent review committee assessed best overall response using the 2007 International Working Group response criteria. Trial PBMCs were collected just before the start of nivolumab (C1D1) and during therapy at cycle 2 day 1 and cycle 4 day 1. Peripheral blood was collected in 8 mL Vacutainer Cell Preparation Tubes, from which PBMCs were isolated by centrifugation and then cryopreserved.

Worth noting for this clone: Its antigen is unknown. No qualities accompany the bases; no much larger clone lies one base away.

There are 14 amino acids in the CDR3, from cysteine to phenylalanine inclusive. Of the read, only the CDR3 DNA is kept; its 42 bases are in frame from base 1. CDR1 and CDR2, looked up from the germline V gene, are MNHEY and SVGAGI. V loses 6 bases of germline sequence and J loses 5 bases, and the interval between the two ends is 13 bases. The sample consisted of peripheral blood mononuclear cells (PBMCs), taken at baseline. The chain is encoded by TRBV6-5 joined to TRBJ1-4, with a tentative D gene TRBD1 over 6 matching bases. The sequence came from a human donor with classical Hodgkin lymphoma. DNA sequence: TGTGCCAGCAGACGGGGGGCGGGAAATGAAAAACTGTTTTTT. Its protein product is CASRRGAGNEKLFF.